The 11 T cell receptor beta chains in this list originate from one sample, sequenced in a study of CD8+ T cells in alopecia areata (dated by TCRdb to 2017 to 2018). The time point label, as the study defines it: approximately 4 weeks on oral tofacitinib. The treatment or condition tag for this specimen amounts to: oral pan-JAK inhibitor, 5-10 mg twice daily. Libraries were made using the immunoSEQ multiplex PCR assay. RNA was extracted from all samples and reverse transcribed into cDNA, which served as template for TCR sequencing. As stored in TCRdb, this immuneACCESS dataset retains in-frame rearrangements with V and J assigned. A fraction of the clones does not appear; measured against another copy, unresolved V genes explain less than half of the discrepancy, and the remainder lacks a known reason. The sample has around 150,000 clones on record, approximately 65% of them singletons. 0.75% to 0.95% of the sample belongs to the ten largest clones.

The sample was CD4+ T cells sorted from blood, taken at week 4, from a patient treated with tofacitinib. Source of these receptors: a human donor with alopecia areata.

V and J are TRBV7-2 and TRBJ2-7; the match to TRBD1 covers 9 bases. The germline CDR1 and CDR2 sequences are SGHTA and FQGNSA. This CDR3 has 15 amino acids. Trimming removed 2 bases from V and 4 bases from J; junction bases left unmatched: 6. CDR3 coding DNA: TGTGCCAGCAGCTTACATACAGGGGGCGCTTACGAGCAGTACTTC. Residues: CASSLHTGGAYEQYF.

The chain links TRBV30 to TRBJ2-3; D remains unclear. The germline V and J ends were trimmed by 6 bases and 11 bases, with 15 bases remaining between them. Germline lookup yields CDR1 GTSNPN and CDR2 SVGIG (reference sequence). There are 11 residues in the CDR3. DNA of the CDR3: TGTGCCTGCAAAGGGCCCCGCCAGCAGTATTTT. Translation gives CACKGPRQQYF.

The rearrangement links TRBV29-1 to TRBJ1-2; D perhaps matches TRBD1 (6 bases). The CDR3 is 11 residues long. CDR1 is SQVTM and CDR2 is ANQGSEA in the germline V gene. The CDR3 loop reads CTAGDGYGYTF. DNA of the CDR3: TGCACCGCAGGGGACGGCTATGGCTACACCTTC.

The chain joins TRBV2 to TRBJ2-1, with D possibly matching TRBD1 (5 bases). The CDR3 totals 16 residues. Trimming cost V 9 bases and J 2 bases, with 20 bases left between them. Germline V lookup: CDR1 SNHLY, CDR2 FYNNEI. The CDR3 is CASRQSLLLTYNEQFF. In DNA, the CDR3 is TGTGCCAGTAGACAGTCGCTGCTACTTACCTACAATGAGCAGTTCTTC.

As to this clone: The sample holds other DNA sequences that translate to the same CDR3. The CDR3 DNA follows: TGTGCCAGCTCACCGGGGGGCTCGAATCAGCCCCAGCATTTT. Its protein product is CASSPGGSNQPQHF. The J gene is TRBJ1-5, the V gene TRBV18; a weak D match, TRBD1 (6 bases). V lost 3 bases and J lost 4, with 10 bases in between. This CDR3 region has 14 residues. CDR1 is KGHSH and CDR2 is LQKENI in the germline V gene.

CDR3 protein: CAWPDWNTGELFF. The CDR3 DNA follows: TGTGCCTGGCCTGACTGGAACACCGGGGAGCTGTTTTTT. The rearrangement uses TRBV30 and TRBJ2-2; no clear D gene. CDR3 size: 13 residues. Trimming took 5 bases from V and 1 from J, leaving 8 bases between them. Germline CDR1 GTSNPN, CDR2 SVGIG (reference sequence).

The chain links TRBV5-4 to TRBJ1-2; tentative D call: TRBD1 (5 bases). The length of the CDR3 is 14 residues. Germline V CDR1 and CDR2: SGHNT, YYREEE (reference sequence). V was cut by 4 bases and J by 3 bases, with 13 bases left in between. The CDR3 spells CASSKPGLDYGYTF. The CDR3 DNA sequence: TGTGCCAGCAGCAAACCGGGACTGGACTATGGCTACACCTTC.

The genes are TRBV2 and TRBJ2-7; D is possibly TRBD1 (6 bases). This CDR3 is 13 amino acids long. V was shortened by 2 bases and J by 3 bases, with 8 bases between the two germline ends. CDR1 and CDR2 from the germline V gene are SNHLY and FYNNEI. Here the CDR3 DNA reads TGTGCCAGCAGTGAAACAGGGATCTACGAGCAGTACTTC. This codes for CASSETGIYEQYF.

Regarding this clone: Other nucleotide sequences from this sample produce the same CDR3. The genes are TRBV29-1 and TRBJ1-1, with no clear D. Per germline, CDR1 SQVTM and CDR2 ANQGSEA. Trimming took 7 bases from V and 0 from J, leaving 3 bases between them. The CDR3 runs to 10 residues. The CDR3 is CSAVNTEAFF. CDR3 DNA sequence: TGCAGCGCTGTGAACACTGAAGCTTTCTTT. The full variable domain, rest sourced from reference TRBV29-1 and TRBJ1-1, is SAVISQKPSRDICQRGTSLTIQCQVDSQVTMMFWYRQQPGQSLTLIATANQGSEATYESGFVIDKFPISRPNLTFSTLTVSNMSPEDSSIYLCSAVNTEAFFGQGTRLTVV.

V and J are TRBV9 and TRBJ2-1, with D possibly being TRBD2 (6 bases). V was clipped by 0 bases and J by 7 bases, with 17 bases between them. CDR3 length: 16 residues. Germline loops: CDR1 SGDLS, CDR2 YYNGEE. CDR3 nucleotide sequence: TGTGCCAGCAGCGTAGATATGCGGGGCCCTTGGAATGAGCAGTTCTTC. Amino acids: CASSVDMRGPWNEQFF.

The genes are TRBV29-1 and TRBJ2-3; D is perhaps TRBD1 (6 bases). The CDR3 loop spans 14 amino acids. V dropped 3 bases and J dropped 8 bases, with 18 bases sitting between them. Germline loops: CDR1 SQVTM, CDR2 ANQGSEA. The CDR3 is CSVDGRGPGGTQYF. CDR3 sequence (DNA): TGCAGCGTTGACGGCAGGGGCCCAGGCGGTACGCAGTATTTT.